This T cell receptor (beta chain) was captured in a study of cytomegalovirus exposure and HLA in healthy donors. Of note for this clone: Its cognate antigen is unknown.

PCR employed 60 Vbeta and 13 Jbeta primers. Some clones are missing from TCRdb's copy, which holds only in-frame ones; the method was immunoSEQ multiplex PCR. Counted here are about 130,000 clones, around three quarters occurring once; the ten biggest clones make up roughly 3%. Study-wide findings and caveats: According to a later analysis, donors in an Asian-associated ancestry cluster reportedly had fewer N-insertions than the roughly 640-donor mean. Among CMV-associated TCR beta chains, most appeared HLA-restricted in a later analysis. The authors enumerated some 160 TCR beta chains as linked to cytomegalovirus. Donors were assumed by presence/absence analyses to have roughly uniform sequencing depth.

The CDR3 runs to 15 residues. J lost 4 bases, V lost 7 bases, and 10 bases had no gene match. From germline, CDR1 is SNHLY and CDR2 FYNNEI. V and J are TRBV2 and TRBJ2-3; TRBD1 matches at 8 bases. The sequenced sample consisted of PBMCs. This TCR derives from an older woman in good health and CMV-seropositive. Here the CDR3 reads CASTRRRGRSDTQYF. CDR3 in DNA: TGTGCCAGCACTAGGCGCAGGGGGCGGTCAGATACGCAGTATTTT.